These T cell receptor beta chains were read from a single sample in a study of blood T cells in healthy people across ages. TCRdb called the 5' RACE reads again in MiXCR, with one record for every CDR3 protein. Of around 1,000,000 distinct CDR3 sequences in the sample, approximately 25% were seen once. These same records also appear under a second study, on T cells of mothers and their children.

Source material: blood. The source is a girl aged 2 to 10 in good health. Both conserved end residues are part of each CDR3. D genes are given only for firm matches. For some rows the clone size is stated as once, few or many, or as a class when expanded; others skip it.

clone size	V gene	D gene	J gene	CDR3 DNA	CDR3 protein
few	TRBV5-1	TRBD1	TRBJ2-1	TGCGCCAGCAGCCCCGGGACAGGGTGGGATAGCGACTCCTACAATGAGCAGTTCTTC	CASSPGTGWDSDSYNEQFF
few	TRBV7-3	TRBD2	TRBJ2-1	TGTGCCAGCAGCTTTCTAGCGGGGGGGTCTGCTGAGCAGTTCTTC	CASSFLAGGSAEQFF
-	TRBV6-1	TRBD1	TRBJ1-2	TGTGCCAGCAGTGCCGTTGGGACAGGCTTCTATGGCTACACCTTC	CASSAVGTGFYGYTF
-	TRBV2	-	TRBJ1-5	TGTGCCAGCCGGGGGACATTTAATCAGCCCCAGCATTTT	CASRGTFNQPQHF
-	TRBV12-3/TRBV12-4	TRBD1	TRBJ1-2	TGTGCCAGCAGTTCGACAGGGAGGATTCACTATGGCTACACCTTC	CASSSTGRIHYGYTF
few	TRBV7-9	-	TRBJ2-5	TGTGCCAGCAGCCCCCCATCAAGGGCCGCGATCTTTCCCGAAGAGACCCAGTACTTC	CASSPPSRAAIFPEETQYF
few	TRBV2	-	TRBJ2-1	TGTGCCAGCAGTGAAGCGTTGGCCTGGGAGGAGCAGTTCTTC	CASSEALAWEEQFF
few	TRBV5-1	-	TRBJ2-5	TGCGCCAGCAGCTCAGACTACAGAGGACTGCGGGCCCAGTACTTC	CASSSDYRGLRAQYF
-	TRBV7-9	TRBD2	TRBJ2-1	TGTGCCAGCAGCTATTGGACTAGCTTGGGGTATGAGCAGTTCTTC	CASSYWTSLGYEQFF
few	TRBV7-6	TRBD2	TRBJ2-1	TGTGCCAGCAGCTTGGGACTAGCGGGAGGGCCTTTCCCCTACAATGAGCAGTTCTTC	CASSLGLAGGPFPYNEQFF
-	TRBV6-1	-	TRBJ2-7	TGTGCCAGCAGTGAAGCGACAGCGTTCTCCTACGAGCAGTACTTC	CASSEATAFSYEQYF
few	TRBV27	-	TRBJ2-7	TGTGCCAGCAGTTCTCCGATCGGGAACGACGAGCAGTACTTC	CASSSPIGNDEQYF
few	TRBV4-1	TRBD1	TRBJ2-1	TGCGCCAGCAGCCAGGATGGGGACAGGGGCGTTTGGGATGAGCAGTTCTTC	CASSQDGDRGVWDEQFF
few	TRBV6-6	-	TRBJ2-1	TGTGCCAGCAGCCACCCCCTAGGGCGTGAGCAGTTCTTC	CASSHPLGREQFF
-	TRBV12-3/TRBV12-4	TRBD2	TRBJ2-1	TGTGCCAGCAGTCAAACCACGGGACTAGCGGGGTACAATGAGCAGTTCTTC	CASSQTTGLAGYNEQFF
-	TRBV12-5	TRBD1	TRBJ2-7	TGTGCTAGTGTCCCGGACAGGGGGGTCTACGAGCAGTACTTC	CASVPDRGVYEQYF
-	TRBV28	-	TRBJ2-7	TGTGCCAGCAGTTTATTTGGCGGGCTTTTTGTTCCCGAGCAGTACTTC	CASSLFGGLFVPEQYF
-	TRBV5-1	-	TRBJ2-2	TGCGCCAGCAGCGCGTACAGGAACACCGGGGAGCTGTTTTTT	CASSAYRNTGELFF
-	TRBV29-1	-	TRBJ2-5	TGCAGCGAAAAACAGGGTGGAGAGACCCAGTACTTC	CSEKQGGETQYF
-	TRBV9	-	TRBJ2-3	TGTGCCAGCAGCGTAGACGTCACAGATACGCAGTATTTT	CASSVDVTDTQYF
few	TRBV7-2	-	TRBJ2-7	TGTGCCAGCAGCTTAGGTGGTACAGCGCCCCAGGAGCAGTACTTC	CASSLGGTAPQEQYF
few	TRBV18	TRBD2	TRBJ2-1	TGTGCCAGCTCACCGGTAGCGGGAGACTCCTACAATGAGCAGTTCTTC	CASSPVAGDSYNEQFF
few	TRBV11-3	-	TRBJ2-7	TGTGCCAGCAGCTTACCATCTAAAAGGCCCGAGCAGTACTTC	CASSLPSKRPEQYF
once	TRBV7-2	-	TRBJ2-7	TGTGCCAGCAGCTTACGCGGGGGCACGACCTACGAGCAGTACTTC	CASSLRGGTTYEQYF
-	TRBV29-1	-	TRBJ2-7	TGCAGCGTTGAAGACAGAATGGCAGGGCTAAGGCAGTACTTC	CSVEDRMAGLRQYF
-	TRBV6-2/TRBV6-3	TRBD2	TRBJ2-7	TGTGCCAGCAGACCCGTAGCGGGGGGAGACGAGCAGTACTTC	CASRPVAGGDEQYF
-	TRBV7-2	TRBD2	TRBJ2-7	TGTGCCAGCAGCTTAAGGCACGCGGGGGGACTTCGGGAGCAGTACTTC	CASSLRHAGGLREQYF
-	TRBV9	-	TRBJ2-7	TGTGCCAGCAGCGTATCCTCCGAGGGCTACGAGCAGTACTTC	CASSVSSEGYEQYF
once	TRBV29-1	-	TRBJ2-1	TGCAGCGTTGATCTGAAAGGCAATGAGCAGTTCTTC	CSVDLKGNEQFF
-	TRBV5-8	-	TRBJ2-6	TGTGCCAGCAGCTGGGGATTCTCTGGGGCCAACGTCCTGACTTTC	CASSWGFSGANVLTF
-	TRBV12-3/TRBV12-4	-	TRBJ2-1	TGTGCCAGCAGTTTAAACCCATTCCGCAGTTACCCAGGGTCACCTCCAACATACGGCAATAAGCAGTTCTTC	CASSLNPFRSYPGSPPTYGNKQFF
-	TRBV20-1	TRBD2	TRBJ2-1	TGCAGTGCTAGAGTAGCGGGAGCATTCCACTACAATGAGCAGTTCTTC	CSARVAGAFHYNEQFF
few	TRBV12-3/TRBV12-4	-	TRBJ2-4	TGTGCCAGCAGTTTCCTTCTGGCCAAAAACATTCAGTACTTC	CASSFLLAKNIQYF
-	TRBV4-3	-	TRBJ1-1	TGCGCCAGCAGCCAAGATAAGAACACTGAAGCTTTCTTT	CASSQDKNTEAFF
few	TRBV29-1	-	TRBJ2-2	TGCAGCGTTGGGGACCCCCTTTGGTACACCGGGGAGCTGTTTTTT	CSVGDPLWYTGELFF